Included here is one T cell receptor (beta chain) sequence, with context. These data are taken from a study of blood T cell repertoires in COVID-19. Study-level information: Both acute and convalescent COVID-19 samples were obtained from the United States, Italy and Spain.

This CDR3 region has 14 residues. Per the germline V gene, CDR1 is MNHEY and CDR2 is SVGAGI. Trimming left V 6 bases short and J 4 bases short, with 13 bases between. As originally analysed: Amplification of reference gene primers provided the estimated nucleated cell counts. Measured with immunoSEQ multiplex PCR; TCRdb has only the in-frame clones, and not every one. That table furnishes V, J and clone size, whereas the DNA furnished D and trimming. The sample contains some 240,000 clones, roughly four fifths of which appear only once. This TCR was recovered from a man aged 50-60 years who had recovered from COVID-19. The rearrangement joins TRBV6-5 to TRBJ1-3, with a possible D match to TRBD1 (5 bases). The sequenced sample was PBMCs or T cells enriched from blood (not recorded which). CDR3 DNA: TGTGCCAGCAGGGAGCCAGGGAACGGAAACACCATATATTTT. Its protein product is CASREPGNGNTIYF.